These 3 T cell receptor beta chains were all obtained from the same sample, sequenced in a study of T cells in Graves' hyperthyroidism and ophthalmopathy. RNA transcripts gave rise to amplified TCR beta CDR3 regions. Carried out on the TCR CDR3, a first-round RT-PCR used the HTBI primer set. In TCRdb, the multiplex PCR reads were re-called with MiXCR into one record per CDR3 protein. The sample shows some 510,000 distinct CDR3 sequences, 35% to 55% of them seen only once. Input material: peripheral blood or thyroid tissue (not recorded which). The origin of the receptors is a woman aged 18-29 years with Graves' hyperthyroidism.

At least ten counts were recorded for this clonotype. This sequence joins TRBV5-1 and TRBJ1-2; unclear D gene. V lost 4 bases, J lost 3 bases, and 10 bases lay in between. The CDR3 totals 13 residues. Germline V gene lookup returns CDR1 SGHRS and CDR2 YFSETQ. The CDR3 DNA reads as TGCGCCAGCAGCCGCGCCGGAGACTATGGCTACACCTTC. It specifies CASSRAGDYGYTF.

Comments on this clonotype: A much larger clone lies one base from this, so it may be a read error. The V call is TRBV10-3, the J call TRBJ2-7; no clear D. Germline V gene sequence: CDR1 ENHRY, CDR2 SYGVKD. This CDR3 has 12 amino acids. Trimming took 3 bases from V and 4 from J, leaving 7 bases between them. In nucleotides, the CDR3 is TGTGCCATCAGTGAATACGATTACGAGCAGTACTTC. Its protein product is CAISEYDYEQYF.

This clonotype was observed many times. The gene calls are TRBV7-9 and TRBJ2-7; 10 bases map to TRBD1. Trimming took 1 base from V and 4 from J; bases not matched to a gene: 4. CDR1 and CDR2 (germline): SEHNR, FQNEAQ (reference sequence). This CDR3 has 15 amino acids. The CDR3 region is CASSLGGTGEYEQYF. In nucleotides, the CDR3 is TGTGCCAGCAGCTTAGGCGGGACAGGGGAATACGAGCAGTACTTC.